A selection of T cell receptor beta chains follows, all from one sample in a study of shared clonotypes between healthy human individuals. Some clones are missing from TCRdb's copy, which holds only in-frame ones; the method was immunoSEQ multiplex PCR. The table has over 950,000 clones, 70% to 80% seen once. The source material was memory CD4+ T cells from PBMCs. Receptors were obtained from a man between 18 and 29 years old in good health. Some clones in this sample may be carry-over from other donors' samples. Each CDR3 is given without its conserved first and last residue. Each record gives: V gene, clone size, J gene, CDR3 protein. Size values are once, few and many counts, or a class for expanded clones, and some rows have none.

v_call: TRBV6-5; clone_size: NA; j_call: TRBJ1-1; cdr3_aa: ASSAPGSGNTEAF
v_call: TRBV7-2; clone_size: NA; j_call: TRBJ1-2; cdr3_aa: ASSLEAARGGIYGYT
v_call: TRBV7-8; clone_size: NA; j_call: TRBJ2-1; cdr3_aa: ASSNWGTSMGNEQF
v_call: TRBV6-6; clone_size: NA; j_call: TRBJ2-7; cdr3_aa: ASSAGTGGEQY
v_call: TRBV7-2; clone_size: once; j_call: TRBJ2-5; cdr3_aa: ASSLDAVQETQY
v_call: TRBV10-3; clone_size: NA; j_call: TRBJ2-3; cdr3_aa: AIRESGFGDTQY
v_call: TRBV7-9; clone_size: NA; j_call: TRBJ1-1; cdr3_aa: ASRPNTGKNTEAF
v_call: TRBV30; clone_size: NA; j_call: TRBJ2-3; cdr3_aa: AWTPSGPTRTQY
v_call: TRBV5-1; clone_size: NA; j_call: TRBJ2-5; cdr3_aa: ASSLGVRDETQY
v_call: TRBV15; clone_size: NA; j_call: TRBJ2-1; cdr3_aa: ATSGNGARDEQF
v_call: TRBV5-6; clone_size: few; j_call: TRBJ2-3; cdr3_aa: ASTGPGRDTQY
v_call: TRBV5-4; clone_size: NA; j_call: TRBJ2-1; cdr3_aa: ASRIAGDHNEQF
v_call: TRBV5-5; clone_size: NA; j_call: TRBJ2-5; cdr3_aa: ASSLAARETQY
v_call: TRBV18; clone_size: NA; j_call: TRBJ1-5; cdr3_aa: ATRQDSLNQPQH
v_call: TRBV5-6; clone_size: NA; j_call: TRBJ1-1; cdr3_aa: ASSLGTGSYTEAF
v_call: TRBV2; clone_size: NA; j_call: TRBJ2-1; cdr3_aa: ASSETGGWEQF
v_call: TRBV2; clone_size: NA; j_call: TRBJ2-7; cdr3_aa: ASSDSGVRGEQY
v_call: TRBV14; clone_size: NA; j_call: TRBJ1-2; cdr3_aa: ASATPGTSREGYT
v_call: TRBV5-6; clone_size: NA; j_call: TRBJ2-5; cdr3_aa: ASSPPVGGRDRETQY
v_call: TRBV6-1; clone_size: NA; j_call: TRBJ1-2; cdr3_aa: ASSTQGFGYT
v_call: TRBV11-2; clone_size: NA; j_call: TRBJ2-3; cdr3_aa: ASSLSGTSGSGGDTQY
v_call: TRBV7-7; clone_size: NA; j_call: TRBJ2-1; cdr3_aa: ASSLVAGNEQF
v_call: TRBV15; clone_size: NA; j_call: TRBJ1-2; cdr3_aa: ATSREGRPYGYT
v_call: TRBV7-9; clone_size: NA; j_call: TRBJ1-3; cdr3_aa: ASSRYRDRSSGNTIY
v_call: TRBV2; clone_size: NA; j_call: TRBJ1-6; cdr3_aa: ASKREGGRTNSPLH
v_call: TRBV28; clone_size: NA; j_call: TRBJ1-2; cdr3_aa: ASSSTRGLLGYT
v_call: TRBV4-3; clone_size: NA; j_call: TRBJ1-1; cdr3_aa: ASSQDGSRLNTEAF
v_call: TRBV14; clone_size: NA; j_call: TRBJ1-2; cdr3_aa: ASSPGPYGYT
v_call: TRBV5-1; clone_size: once; j_call: TRBJ2-5; cdr3_aa: ASSPGQGAGGQETQY
v_call: TRBV11-2; clone_size: NA; j_call: TRBJ2-7; cdr3_aa: ASSRDGHYEQY
v_call: TRBV7-6; clone_size: NA; j_call: TRBJ2-3; cdr3_aa: ASSLISGITIGDTQY
v_call: TRBV6-5; clone_size: NA; j_call: TRBJ2-2; cdr3_aa: ASSYSIEGGELF
v_call: TRBV11-2; clone_size: NA; j_call: TRBJ2-4; cdr3_aa: ASSSSRGNGNIQY
v_call: TRBV15; clone_size: NA; j_call: TRBJ2-5; cdr3_aa: ATSRVWGETQY
v_call: TRBV4-1; clone_size: NA; j_call: TRBJ2-1; cdr3_aa: ASSQESGARRNEQF